These 22 T cell receptor beta chains originate from one sample sequenced in a study of identical twins. TCRdb passed the 5' RACE reads through MiXCR, listing each CDR3 protein once. The sample shows about 1.7 million distinct CDR3 sequences, about 31% of them seen only once. Input material: cord blood. These receptors originate from a newborn girl in good health.

This clonotype was counted only a few times. The chain joins TRBV20-1 to TRBJ1-4; D uncertain. The germline CDR1 and CDR2 sequences are DFQATT and SNEGSKA (reference sequence). This CDR3 contains 13 residues. V lost 0 bases, J lost 2 bases, and 4 bases lay in between. CDR3 sequence reads: CSAREGTNEKLFF. The CDR3 region has the DNA TGCAGTGCTAGAGAGGGCACTAATGAAAAACTGTTTTTT.

CDR3 in amino acids: CASSLRSLSSYNSPLHF. The CDR3 DNA reads TGCGCCAGCAGCTTGCGGTCTCTGAGCTCCTATAATTCACCCCTCCACTTT. The V call is TRBV5-1, the J call TRBJ1-6; D gene uncertain. With 1 base removed from V and 0 bases from J, the gap between germline ends came to 11 bases. CDR3 length: 17 amino acids. From germline, CDR1 is SGHRS and CDR2 YFSETQ.

The chain recombines TRBV7-2 with TRBJ2-1; weak D call: TRBD1 (6 bases). The CDR3 covers 15 residues. Germline V gives CDR1 SGHTA, CDR2 FQGNSA. V was pared by 1 base and J by 7 bases, with 14 bases between. The CDR3 DNA reads TGTGCCAGCAGCTTAGGGGGGACATTTGGAAATGAGCAGTTCTTC. Translated, it gives CASSLGGTFGNEQFF.

This clonotype was detected a few times. The CDR3 bases are TGTGCCAGCAGTGAAAACAGGAAGGATGGCTACACCTTC. Translated, it gives CASSENRKDGYTF. V usage is TRBV6-1 and J usage is TRBJ1-2; tentative D call: TRBD1 (5 bases). V was clipped by 2 bases and J by 6 bases, with 10 bases between them. Germline CDR1 and CDR2: MNHNS and SASEGT. CDR3 size: 13 residues.

This clonotype was seen a handful of times. This chain connects TRBV4-1 to TRBJ2-5; no clear D gene. The CDR3 consists of 13 residues. In germline, CDR1 is MGHRA, CDR2 YSYEKL. V was pared by 5 bases and J by 2 bases, with 9 bases between. This CDR3 reads CASSDIKQETQYF. Written as DNA, the CDR3 is TGCGCCAGCAGCGACATCAAACAAGAGACCCAGTACTTC.

This clonotype was seen once. CDR3 region: CSAASGPRSHNEQFF. CDR3 nucleotide sequence: TGCAGTGCTGCCTCGGGCCCTCGATCCCACAATGAGCAGTTCTTC. V gene TRBV20-1 combines with J gene TRBJ2-1; D gene uncertain. The CDR3 totals 15 residues. Deletions cut 5 bases from V and 5 bases from J, with 19 bases between. Per the germline V gene, CDR1 is DFQATT and CDR2 is SNEGSKA (reference sequence).

This clonotype came up a few times. CDR3 sequence reads: CSVEGGREKLFF. DNA for the CDR3: TGCAGCGTTGAAGGGGGCAGGGAAAAACTGTTTTTT. The chain employs TRBV29-1 and TRBJ1-4, with D possibly being TRBD1 (5 bases). CDR1 SQVTM and CDR2 ANQGSEA come from the germline V gene. V lost 1 base to trimming and J lost 8 bases, with 8 bases between them. The CDR3 runs 12 residues.

The chain links TRBV20-1 to TRBJ2-3, with D hard to call. V lost 1 base to trimming and J lost 7 bases, with 9 bases between them. Looked up from germline, CDR1 is DFQATT and CDR2 is SNEGSKA (reference sequence). The CDR3 runs 12 residues. Written as DNA, the CDR3 is TGCAGTGCTAGAGGACTGACGTATACGCAGTATTTT. Residues: CSARGLTYTQYF.

V usage is TRBV29-1 and J usage is TRBJ2-5; D gene ambiguous. In germline, CDR1 is SQVTM, CDR2 ANQGSEA. V lost 3 bases and J 11 bases, leaving 19 bases between the germline ends. This CDR3 is built from 13 residues. For the CDR3, the DNA is TGCAGCGTTGAGCCCAGGCCCTACAGTGAGCAGTACTTC. It encodes CSVEPRPYSEQYF.

The chain couples TRBV19 to TRBJ2-4; tentative D call: TRBD2 (6 bases). The J call could be wrong; TRBJ2-7 is a better fit for the DNA end. CDR1 is LNHDA and CDR2 is SQIVND in the germline V gene (reference sequence). The CDR3 has 14 residues. The CDR3 loop is CASSAGPGVYEQYF. CDR3 nucleotide sequence: TGTGCCAGTAGCGCGGGACCGGGAGTTTACGAGCAGTACTTC.

The V call is TRBV12-3 or TRBV12-4, the J call TRBJ2-3, with TRBD2 matching over 9 bases. After removal of 5 bases from V and 3 bases from J, the junction contained 6 bases not matched to a gene. The CDR3 sequence is 15 residues long. CDR3 in amino acids: CASSHGGGATDTQYF. The CDR3 nucleotides read TGTGCCAGCAGTCATGGCGGGGGGGCGACAGATACGCAGTATTTT.

V is TRBV25-1 and J is TRBJ2-1, with 9 bases that match TRBD2. V shed 3 bases, J shed 2 bases, and the junction held 8 bases outside the gene matches. The CDR3 has 17 residues. CDR1 and CDR2 from the germline V gene are MGHDK and SYGVNS. The CDR3 DNA reads as TGTGCCAGCAGTGATCGCCCGACTAGCGGTGCCTACAATGAGCAGTTCTTC. Protein: CASSDRPTSGAYNEQFF.

This chain joins TRBV7-9 and TRBJ1-6; 7 bases are a match to TRBD1. V shed 4 bases and J 7 bases; nucleotides not matched to a gene: 10. CDR3 length: 16 amino acids. Germline V CDR1 and CDR2: SEHNR, FQNEAQ (reference sequence). CDR3 in DNA: TGTGCCAGCAGCTCTTACAGGGGTTATAAAAATTCACCCCTCCACTTT. Its protein product is CASSSYRGYKNSPLHF.

This clonotype was counted only a few times. The chain couples TRBV4-1 to TRBJ1-1; TRBD1 agrees at 8 bases. The CDR3 contains 14 residues. Unmatched junction bases numbered 2, after V lost 1 base and J lost 4 bases. Per the germline V gene, CDR1 is MGHRA and CDR2 is YSYEKL. For the CDR3, the DNA is TGCGCCAGCAGCCAAGTCGGGACAGGCACTGAAGCTTTCTTT. This translates into CASSQVGTGTEAFF.

This clonotype was seen more than once but under ten times. The chain uses TRBV10-1 and TRBJ1-1; weak D call: TRBD1 (5 bases). V shed 6 bases and J shed 2 bases, with 19 bases lying between them. Germline loops: CDR1 WNHNN, CDR2 SYGVQD (reference sequence). The CDR3 runs to 16 residues. The CDR3 DNA is TGCGCCAGCAGCCTTTTAGTACCGGGACCCAACACTGAAGCTTTCTTT. Protein product: CASSLLVPGPNTEAFF.

This chain connects TRBV28 to TRBJ2-5, with TRBD1 matching over 10 bases. The V gene's germline CDR1 is MDHEN and CDR2 SYDVKM. V shed 5 bases, J shed 11 bases, and the junction held 17 bases outside the gene matches. The CDR3 is made up of 16 amino acids. In DNA, the CDR3 is TGTGCCAGCAGTCTAGGGGGGGACAGGGGATTCAATGAGCAGTACTTC. Residues: CASSLGGDRGFNEQYF.

This clonotype came up a few times. The CDR3 region is CASSPLRGSAYEQYF. The CDR3 nucleotides are TGCGCCAGCAGCCCCCTGAGGGGGAGCGCCTACGAGCAGTACTTC. The V call is TRBV5-1, the J call TRBJ2-7, with TRBD1 as a possible D gene (6 bases). The CDR3 is 15 amino acids. V was shortened by 4 bases and J by 2 bases, with 16 bases between the two germline ends. Germline lookup yields CDR1 SGHRS and CDR2 YFSETQ.

This clonotype was seen only a few times. Here the CDR3 DNA reads TGTGCCAGTAGTATACAATCCTTCCAAGAGACCCAGTACTTC. It codes for CASSIQSFQETQYF. This chain uses TRBV19 with TRBJ2-5; the D is unclear. CDR3 size: 14 residues. Trimming shortened V by 2 bases and J by 1 base, and 8 bases separated the two germline ends. Germline CDR1 reads LNHDA; CDR2 reads SQIVND (reference sequence).

The chain links TRBV9 to TRBJ2-1; D ambiguous. Germline lookup yields CDR1 SGDLS and CDR2 YYNGEE. V was trimmed by 3 bases and J by 1 base, leaving 14 bases between them. The CDR3 is made up of 16 amino acids. CDR3 residues: CASSGQLVPSYNEQFF. The CDR3 DNA reads as TGTGCCAGCAGCGGTCAATTGGTTCCGTCCTACAATGAGCAGTTCTTC.

There are a few counts of this clonotype. The chain carries TRBV27 and TRBJ2-1; the D is unclear. This CDR3 spans 13 amino acids. The V end was cut by 5 bases, the J end by 4 bases, with 9 bases between. Germline loops: CDR1 MNHEY, CDR2 SMNVEV (reference sequence). CDR3 coding DNA: TGTGCCAGCAGTATGTTTAGGTACAATGAGCAGTTCTTC. This encodes CASSMFRYNEQFF.

This clonotype was seen more than once but under ten times. The chain carries TRBV5-1 and TRBJ2-3; D uncertain. The CDR3 is 15 residues long. The V gene lost 2 bases and the J gene lost 2 bases, with 12 bases spanning the gap. From germline, CDR1 is SGHRS and CDR2 YFSETQ. CDR3 sequence reads: CASSFGPPLTDTQYF. In nucleotides, the CDR3 is TGCGCCAGCAGCTTTGGCCCGCCCCTCACAGATACGCAGTATTTT. Together with reference TRBV5-1 and TRBJ2-3, the CDR3 gives the full variable domain: KAGVTQTPRYLIKTRGQQVTLSCSPISGHRSVSWYQQTPGQGLQFLFEYFSETQRNKGNFPGRFSGRQFSNSRSEMNVSTLELGDSALYLCASSFGPPLTDTQYFGPGTRLTVL.

The chain recombines TRBV20-1 with TRBJ1-4; tentatively, D is TRBD1 (5 bases). Germline CDR1 is DFQATT and CDR2 is SNEGSKA (reference sequence). The V end was cut by 5 bases, the J end by 5 bases, with 12 bases between. This CDR3 comprises 13 residues. The CDR3 loop is CSAYSWDNEKLFF. The CDR3 DNA sequence: TGCAGTGCTTATTCATGGGACAATGAAAAACTGTTTTTT.